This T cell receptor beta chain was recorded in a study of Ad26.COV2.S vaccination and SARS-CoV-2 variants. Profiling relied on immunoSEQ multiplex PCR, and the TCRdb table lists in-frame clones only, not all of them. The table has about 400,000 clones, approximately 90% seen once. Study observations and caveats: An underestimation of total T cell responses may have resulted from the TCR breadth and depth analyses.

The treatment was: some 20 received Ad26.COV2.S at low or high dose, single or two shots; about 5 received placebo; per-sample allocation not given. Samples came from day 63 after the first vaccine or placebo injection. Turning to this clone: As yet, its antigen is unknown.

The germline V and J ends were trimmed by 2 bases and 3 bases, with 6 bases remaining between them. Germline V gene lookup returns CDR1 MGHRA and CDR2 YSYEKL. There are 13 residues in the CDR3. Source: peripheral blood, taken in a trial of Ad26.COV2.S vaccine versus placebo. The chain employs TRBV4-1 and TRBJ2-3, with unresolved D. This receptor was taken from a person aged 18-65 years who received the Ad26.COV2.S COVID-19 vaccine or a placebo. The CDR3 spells CASSQTWTDTQYF. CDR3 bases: TGCGCCAGCAGCCAAACATGGACAGATACGCAGTATTTT.